One sample yielded the 10 T cell receptor beta chains listed below, sequenced in a study of blood T cell repertoires in COVID-19. Sequencing used immunoSEQ multiplex PCR; TCRdb keeps in-frame clones, though not all of them. The sample has some 240,000 clones; about 86% are singletons. The sequencing sample was made of PBMCs or T cells enriched from blood (not recorded which). These receptors were taken from a young man with acute COVID-19.

This chain uses TRBV29-1 with TRBJ2-1, with 14 bases fitting TRBD2. CDR1 and CDR2 from the germline V gene are SQVTM and ANQGSEA. V shed 5 bases, J shed 7 bases, and the junction held 10 bases outside the gene matches. This CDR3 comprises 16 residues. CDR3 region: CSVLGTSGGLGNEQFF. The DNA for the CDR3 is TGCAGCGTTTTGGGGACTAGCGGGGGCCTCGGGAATGAGCAGTTCTTC.

The chain recombines TRBV13 with TRBJ2-7; 7 bases agree with TRBD1. The V segment lost 3 bases and the J segment 7 bases; nucleotides outside the gene matches: 9. CDR1 and CDR2 from the germline V gene are PRHDT and FYEKMQ (reference sequence). The CDR3 spans 14 residues. CDR3 sequence: CASSFRQGPGEQYV. In DNA form, the CDR3 reads TGTGCCAGCAGCTTTAGACAGGGCCCGGGGGAGCAGTACGTC.

The V gene is TRBV24-1, the J gene TRBJ1-2, with 8 bases aligning to TRBD1. Germline lookup yields CDR1 KGHDR and CDR2 SFDVKD. The ends lost 3 bases at V and 8 bases at J; junction bases unmatched: 7. The CDR3 is 14 amino acids. In nucleotides, the CDR3 is TGTGCCACCAGTGATCCGGGACAGGTACTGGGCTACACCTTC. Encoded protein: CATSDPGQVLGYTF.

The chain is built from TRBV18 and TRBJ1-6; maybe TRBD1 (5 bases). CDR1 is KGHSH, CDR2 LQKENI, per germline. CDR3 length equals 15 residues. Trimming took 6 bases from V and 8 from J, leaving 17 bases between them. The CDR3 DNA reads as TGTGCCAGCTCCTTCACCGGGACTCAGGATTCACCCCTCCACTTT. Translating it yields CASSFTGTQDSPLHF.

V usage is TRBV10-3 and J usage is TRBJ1-2, with D possibly TRBD1 on 5 matching bases. From germline, CDR1 is ENHRY and CDR2 SYGVKD. The CDR3 sequence is 14 residues long. V dropped 3 bases and J dropped 5 bases, with 13 bases sitting between them. The CDR3 region is CAISDRDAGYGYTF. The CDR3, as DNA: TGTGCCATCAGTGACCGGGACGCGGGGTATGGCTACACCTTC.

The CDR3 loop is CASSDTGGAREKLFF. The CDR3 DNA sequence: TGTGCCAGCAGTGACACGGGGGGGGCTCGTGAAAAACTGTTTTTT. V and J are TRBV6-1 and TRBJ1-4; D perhaps matches TRBD1 (6 bases). The CDR3 has 15 amino acids. Trimming stripped 3 bases from V and 7 bases from J, with 15 bases between. The germline V gene has CDR1 MNHNS and CDR2 SASEGT.

As concerns this clone: The same CDR3 arises from other DNA sequences in this sample as well. V gene TRBV6-5 combines with J gene TRBJ2-5, with D perhaps TRBD2 (5 bases). Trimming removed 6 bases at V and 5 bases at J, with 13 bases between. The CDR3 totals 13 residues. The germline gives CDR1 MNHEY, CDR2 SVGAGI. DNA for the CDR3: TGTGCCAGCAGGCGAAGAAGGGAGGAGACCCAGTACTTC. Translated: CASRRRREETQYF.

The chain combines TRBV5-6 with TRBJ1-1; 9 positions agree with TRBD1. Germline-derived CDR1 and CDR2 are SGHDT and YYEEEE. V shed 1 base and J 0 bases; nucleotides not matched to a gene: 1. The CDR3 is made up of 15 amino acids. The CDR3 region is CASSLWDRVNTEAFF. The CDR3 DNA sequence: TGTGCCAGCAGCTTGTGGGACAGGGTGAACACTGAAGCTTTCTTT.

The V and J genes are TRBV11-3 and TRBJ1-1; D call uncertain. The CDR3 length is 13 residues. V was trimmed by 3 bases and J by 10 bases, leaving 15 bases between them. Germline CDR1 reads SGHNT; CDR2 reads YENEEA. The CDR3 loop reads CASSFTAGSGAFF. Here the CDR3 DNA reads TGTGCCAGCAGCTTCACAGCAGGCAGTGGAGCTTTCTTT.

The chain recombines TRBV10-1 with TRBJ1-1; D is perhaps TRBD1 (6 bases). This CDR3 is 15 amino acids long. Germline V gene lookup returns CDR1 WNHNN and CDR2 SYGVQD (reference sequence). V was trimmed by 3 bases and J by 4 bases, leaving 15 bases between them. CDR3 in amino acids: CASSDMGQGSTEAFF. CDR3 coding DNA: TGCGCCAGCAGTGATATGGGCCAGGGGAGCACTGAAGCTTTCTTT.